The present entry profiles one TCR beta chain with its context. Its antigen is not known. The sample comes from a study of primary melanoma T cells and metastatic recurrence. Sequenced by immunoSEQ multiplex PCR; TCRdb stores in-frame clones only, minus some. The sample data list some 66 clones. Broader study findings: The tumor T-cell fraction reportedly predicted progression-free survival independently of thickness, ulceration, mitotic rate and age. Primary melanomas may harbor an effective T-cell antitumor response, authors suggested. T-cell fraction over 20% seemed protective regardless of ulceration or nodes.

CDR3 size: 13 residues. Germline V CDR1 and CDR2: MNHGY, SAAAGT. Trimming removed 8 bases from V and 1 base from J, with 11 bases in between. The chain uses TRBV6-8 and TRBJ1-1; D is unresolved. Input material: melanoma tumor tissue. The source of this sequence is a human donor with melanoma. CDR3 in DNA: TGTGCCAGCTTCCTCGGCGAGAACACTGAAGCTTTCTTT. Amino acid sequence: CASFLGENTEAFF.